Many counts were recorded for the clone carrying this T cell receptor beta chain. The sample carries other DNA sequences with the same CDR3. The CDR3 extends over 13 amino acids. V was pared by 3 bases and J by 4 bases, with 10 bases between. Germline V gene lookup returns CDR1 MDHEN and CDR2 SYDVKM. The entry originates in a study of blood T cell repertoires in COVID-19. Study details: Researchers got acute and convalescent COVID-19 samples from the United States, Italy and Spain. PBMCs, B-cell-depleted T cells, or T cells provided the cDNA or gDNA that made up the material.

How the authors handled the data: Estimation of nucleated cell counts was performed using reference gene primer amplification. The table came from immunoSEQ multiplex PCR; TCRdb's copy has only in-frame clones and leaves some out. V and J calls and clone size are as listed in that table; D and trimming were resolved from the DNA. Here the sample spans over 200,000 clones, roughly 80% being singletons. The gene calls are TRBV28 and TRBJ2-7, with D uncertain. This sequence was found in a human donor in a cohort sampled during active COVID-19. The sample comprised peripheral blood. The CDR3 loop reads CASSFGLLYEQYF. In DNA, the CDR3 is TGTGCCAGCAGTTTCGGTTTGTTGTACGAGCAGTACTTC. Drawing the rest from reference TRBV28 and TRBJ2-7, the complete variable domain is DVKVTQSSRYLVKRTGEKVFLECVQDMDHENMFWYRQDPGLGLRLIYFSYDVKMKEKGDIPEGYSVSREKKERFSLILESASTNQTSMYLCASSFGLLYEQYFGPGTRLTVT.